The 10 T cell receptor beta chains below all came from one sample that was sequenced in a study of response to subunit inactivated influenza vaccine. TCRdb reanalysed the RT-PCR reads using MiXCR and keeps one entry per CDR3 protein. The sample includes 400,000 to 650,000 distinct CDR3 sequences, roughly 7.9% of them seen just once. Sequenced material: PBMCs from blood, taken around 25 months after vaccination. Source of these receptors: a man aged 50 to 69 who received an inactivated influenza vaccine.

This clonotype showed up just a few times. The chain uses TRBV5-1 and TRBJ2-1; 7 bases map to TRBD1. The trim removed 3 bases at V and 5 bases at J, leaving 5 bases unmatched. Germline V gene data show CDR1 as SGHRS and CDR2 as YFSETQ. The length of the CDR3 is 14 residues. CDR3 coding DNA: TGCGCCAGCAGCTCCAGGGGGAGCGACAATGAGCAGTTCTTC. Protein: CASSSRGSDNEQFF.

This chain connects TRBV6-5 to TRBJ1-2; 7 positions agree with TRBD1. Germline assignment: CDR1 MNHEY and CDR2 SVGAGI. Losses at the gene ends were 6 bases for V and 4 bases for J; bases not matched to a gene: 2. The length of the CDR3 is 12 residues. CDR3 amino acids: CASRRDSYGYTF. CDR3 sequence (DNA): TGTGCCAGCAGAAGGGACAGCTATGGCTACACCTTC.

This clonotype was counted between two and nine times. The J gene is TRBJ1-1, the V gene TRBV20-1, with 8 bases fitting TRBD1. This CDR3 contains 14 residues. Losses at the gene ends were 6 bases for V and 3 bases for J; bases not matched to a gene: 9. The germline V gene encodes CDR1 DFQATT and CDR2 SNEGSKA (reference sequence). The CDR3 DNA is TGCAGTGCAACCAGGGGGCATAAGTACACTGAAGCTTTCTTT. Translation gives CSATRGHKYTEAFF.

The CDR3 coding sequence is TGTGCCAGCACCCTCGGACAGGGCTCCTACGAGCAGTACTTC. It encodes CASTLGQGSYEQYF. The rearrangement links TRBV6-2 or TRBV6-3 to TRBJ2-7; TRBD1 agrees at 8 bases. V was clipped by 7 bases and J by 0 bases; unmatched bases: 5. Germline CDR1 MNHEY, CDR2 SVGEGT. The CDR3 runs 14 residues.

This clonotype has a count of ten or more. Here the CDR3 reads CASSLYIDTQYF. CDR3 in DNA: TGTGCCAGCAGCTTATATATAGATACGCAGTATTTT. V and J are TRBV7-2 and TRBJ2-3; D gene unclear. V lost 2 bases, J lost 5 bases, and 5 bases lay in between. CDR1 is SGHTA, CDR2 FQGNSA, per germline. The CDR3 has 12 amino acids.

The chain uses TRBV20-1 and TRBJ1-2, with D hard to call. Germline V gene data show CDR1 as DFQATT and CDR2 as SNEGSKA (reference sequence). The ends were cut back, 6 bases at V and 7 bases at J, with 12 bases in the middle. The CDR3 loop spans 11 amino acids. The chain's CDR3 is CSASKYVGYTF. In DNA, the CDR3 is TGCAGTGCGTCGAAGTATGTTGGCTACACCTTC.

This clonotype appeared many times. The rearrangement links TRBV20-1 to TRBJ2-7, with 10 bases aligning to TRBD2. Germline CDR1 reads DFQATT; CDR2 reads SNEGSKA (reference sequence). Trimming at V came to 6 bases and at J to 3 bases, leaving 8 bases not matched to a gene. CDR3 length: 14 residues. The CDR3 spells CSACPSGSGYEQYF. DNA of the CDR3: TGCAGTGCCTGCCCTAGCGGGAGTGGCTACGAGCAGTACTTC.

This chain uses TRBV20-1 with TRBJ1-2; D remains ambiguous. This CDR3 spans 11 amino acids. Germline-derived CDR1 and CDR2 are DFQATT and SNEGSKA (reference sequence). Deletions cut 6 bases from V and 5 bases from J, with 10 bases between. The CDR3 sequence is CSARRAYGYTF. In DNA form, the CDR3 reads TGCAGTGCGCGAAGGGCGTATGGCTACACCTTC.

This clonotype was seen only a few times. The chain carries TRBV3-1 and TRBJ1-6; no reliable D call. This CDR3 contains 15 residues. Looked up from germline, CDR1 is LGHDT and CDR2 is YNNKEL (reference sequence). Deletions cut 2 bases from V and 8 bases from J, with 13 bases between. CDR3 in amino acids: CASSQRVGWDSPLHF. Here the CDR3 DNA reads TGTGCCAGCAGCCAAAGGGTGGGTTGGGATTCACCCCTCCACTTT.

The V and J genes are TRBV2 and TRBJ2-2; 9 bases agree with TRBD1. This CDR3 region has 15 residues. Germline lookup yields CDR1 SNHLY and CDR2 FYNNEI. After removal of 6 bases from V and 4 bases from J, the junction contained 6 bases not matched to a gene. CDR3 amino acids: CASRAGTGRTGELFF. In DNA, the CDR3 is TGTGCCAGCAGGGCCGGGACAGGGCGCACCGGGGAGCTGTTTTTT.